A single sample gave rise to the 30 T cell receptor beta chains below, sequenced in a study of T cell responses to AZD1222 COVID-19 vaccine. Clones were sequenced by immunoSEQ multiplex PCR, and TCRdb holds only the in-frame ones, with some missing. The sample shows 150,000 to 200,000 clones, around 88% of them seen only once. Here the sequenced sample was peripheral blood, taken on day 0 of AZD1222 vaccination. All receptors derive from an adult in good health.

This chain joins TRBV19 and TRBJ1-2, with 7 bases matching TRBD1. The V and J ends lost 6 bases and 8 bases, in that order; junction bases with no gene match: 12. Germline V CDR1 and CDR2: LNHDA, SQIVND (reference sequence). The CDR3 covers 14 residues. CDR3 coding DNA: TGTGCCAGTAGCTCGGGAGGGGGCAGGGTCGGCTACACCTTC. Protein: CASSSGGGRVGYTF.

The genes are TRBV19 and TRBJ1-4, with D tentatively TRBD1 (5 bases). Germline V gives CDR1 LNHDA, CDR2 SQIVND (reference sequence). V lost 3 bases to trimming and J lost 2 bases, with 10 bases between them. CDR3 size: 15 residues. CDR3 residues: CASSIGGTTNEKLFF. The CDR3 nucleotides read TGTGCCAGTAGTATTGGGGGGACGACTAATGAAAAACTGTTTTTT. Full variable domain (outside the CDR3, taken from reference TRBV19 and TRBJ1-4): DGGITQSPKYLFRKEGQNVTLSCEQNLNHDAMYWYRQDPGQGLRLIYYSQIVNDFQKGDIAEGYSVSREKKESFPLTVTSAQKNPTAFYLCASSIGGTTNEKLFFGSGTQLSVL.

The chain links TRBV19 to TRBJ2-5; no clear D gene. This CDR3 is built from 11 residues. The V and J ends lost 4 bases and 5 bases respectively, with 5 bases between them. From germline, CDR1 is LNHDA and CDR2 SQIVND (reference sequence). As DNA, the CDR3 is TGTGCCAGTAGTAGATATGAGACCCAGTACTTC. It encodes CASSRYETQYF.

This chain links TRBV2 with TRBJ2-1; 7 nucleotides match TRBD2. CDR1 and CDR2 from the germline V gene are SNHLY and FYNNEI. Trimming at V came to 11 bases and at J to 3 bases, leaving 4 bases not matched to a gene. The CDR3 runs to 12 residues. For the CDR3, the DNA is TGTGCCGGGGAGGGAGACTACAATGAGCAGTTCTTC. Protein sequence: CAGEGDYNEQFF. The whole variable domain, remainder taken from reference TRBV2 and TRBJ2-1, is EPEVTQTPSHQVTQMGQEVILRCVPISNHLYFYWYRQILGQKVEFLVSFYNNEISEKSEIFDDQFSVERPDGSNFTLKIRSTKLEDSAMYFCAGEGDYNEQFFGPGTRLTVL.

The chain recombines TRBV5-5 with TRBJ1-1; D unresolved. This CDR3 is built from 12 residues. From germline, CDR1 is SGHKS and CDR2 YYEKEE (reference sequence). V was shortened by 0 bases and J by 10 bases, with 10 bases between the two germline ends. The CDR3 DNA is TGTGCCAGCAGCTTGGGGCAAGGTGGAGCTTTCTTT. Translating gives CASSLGQGGAFF.

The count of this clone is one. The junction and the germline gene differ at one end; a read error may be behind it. In nucleotides, the CDR3 is TGTGCTAGCAGCCTATGGACAGGCGACGAGCAGTACTTC. Translating it yields CASSLWTGDEQYF. V gene TRBV7-7 combines with J gene TRBJ2-7, with TRBD1 identical over 7 bases. The CDR3 loop spans 13 amino acids. Per germline, CDR1 SSHAT and CDR2 FNYEAQ (reference sequence).

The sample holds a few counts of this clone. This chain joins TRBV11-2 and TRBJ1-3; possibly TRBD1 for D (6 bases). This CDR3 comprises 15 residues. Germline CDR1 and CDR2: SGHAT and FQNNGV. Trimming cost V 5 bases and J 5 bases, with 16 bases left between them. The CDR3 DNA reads TGTGCCAGCAGCCCTCCCGACAGGCCTAGAAACACCATATATTTT. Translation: CASSPPDRPRNTIYF. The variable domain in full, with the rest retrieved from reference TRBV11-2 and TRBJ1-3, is EAGVAQSPRYKIIEKRQSVAFWCNPISGHATLYWYQQILGQGPKLLIQFQNNGVVDDSQLPKDRFSAERLKGVDSTLKIQPAKLEDSAVYLCASSPPDRPRNTIYFGEGSWLTVV.

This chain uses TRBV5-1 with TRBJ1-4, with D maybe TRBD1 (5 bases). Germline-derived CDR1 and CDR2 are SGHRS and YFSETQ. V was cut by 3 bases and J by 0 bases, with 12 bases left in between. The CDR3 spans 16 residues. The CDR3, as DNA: TGCGCCAGCAGCTGGGGCCCTTCTGCAACTAATGAAAAACTGTTTTTT. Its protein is CASSWGPSATNEKLFF.

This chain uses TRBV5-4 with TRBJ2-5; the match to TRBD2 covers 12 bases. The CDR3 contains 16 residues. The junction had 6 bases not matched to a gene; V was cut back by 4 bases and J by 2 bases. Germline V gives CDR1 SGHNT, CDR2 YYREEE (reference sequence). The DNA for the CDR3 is TGTGCCAGCAGCCCGGGACTAGCGGGCGGTCAAGAGACCCAGTACTTC. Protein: CASSPGLAGGQETQYF.

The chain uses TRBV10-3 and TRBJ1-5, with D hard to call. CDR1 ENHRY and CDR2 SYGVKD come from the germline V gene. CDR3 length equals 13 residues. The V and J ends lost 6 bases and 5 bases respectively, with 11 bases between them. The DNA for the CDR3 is TGTGCCATCAGAGGCCGTTTGGATCAGCCCCAGCATTTT. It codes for CAIRGRLDQPQHF.

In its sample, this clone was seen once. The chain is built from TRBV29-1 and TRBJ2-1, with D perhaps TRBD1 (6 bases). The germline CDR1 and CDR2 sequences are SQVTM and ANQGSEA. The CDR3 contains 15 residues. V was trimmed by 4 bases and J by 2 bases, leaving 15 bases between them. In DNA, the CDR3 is TGCAGCGTTGCCCCGTCCAGGGACACCTACAATGAGCAGTTCTTC. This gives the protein CSVAPSRDTYNEQFF.

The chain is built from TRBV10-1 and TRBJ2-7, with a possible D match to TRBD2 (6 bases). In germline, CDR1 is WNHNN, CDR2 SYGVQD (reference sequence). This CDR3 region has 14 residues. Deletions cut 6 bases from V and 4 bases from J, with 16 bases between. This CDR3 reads CASREGGASYEQYF. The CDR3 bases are TGCGCCAGCAGGGAGGGAGGCGCTTCGTACGAGCAGTACTTC.

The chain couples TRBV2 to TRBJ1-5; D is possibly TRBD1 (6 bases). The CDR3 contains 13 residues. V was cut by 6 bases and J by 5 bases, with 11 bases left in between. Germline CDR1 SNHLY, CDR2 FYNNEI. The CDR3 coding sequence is TGTGCCAGCAGGGCGACAGGACATCAGCCCCAGCATTTT. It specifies CASRATGHQPQHF.

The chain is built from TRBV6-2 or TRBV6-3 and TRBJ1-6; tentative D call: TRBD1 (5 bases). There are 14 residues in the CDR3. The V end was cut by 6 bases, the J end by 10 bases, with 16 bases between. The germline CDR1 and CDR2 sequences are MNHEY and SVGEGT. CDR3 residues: CASSHTGGESPLHF. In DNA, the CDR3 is TGTGCCAGCAGCCACACAGGTGGGGAATCACCCCTCCACTTT.

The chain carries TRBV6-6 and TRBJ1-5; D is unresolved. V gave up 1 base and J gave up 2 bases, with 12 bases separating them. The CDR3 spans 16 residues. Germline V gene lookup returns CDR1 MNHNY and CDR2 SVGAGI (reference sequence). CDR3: CASSYFRIEGNQPQHF. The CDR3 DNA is TGTGCCAGCAGTTACTTCCGGATTGAGGGCAATCAGCCCCAGCATTTT.

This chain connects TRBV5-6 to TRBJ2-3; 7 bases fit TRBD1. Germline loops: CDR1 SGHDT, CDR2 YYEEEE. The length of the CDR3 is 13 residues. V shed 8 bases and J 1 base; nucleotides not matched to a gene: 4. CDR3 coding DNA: TGTGCCAGTTCGACAGGGCGCACAGATACGCAGTATTTT. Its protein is CASSTGRTDTQYF.

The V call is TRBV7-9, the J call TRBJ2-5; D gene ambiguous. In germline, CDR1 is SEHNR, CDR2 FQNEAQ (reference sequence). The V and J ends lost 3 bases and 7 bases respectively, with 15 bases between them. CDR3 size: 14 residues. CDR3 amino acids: CASSFVDPSGTQYF. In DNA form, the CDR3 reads TGTGCCAGCAGCTTCGTGGACCCCTCGGGGACCCAGTACTTC. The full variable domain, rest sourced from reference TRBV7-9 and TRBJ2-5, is DTGVSQNPRHKITKRGQNVTFRCDPISEHNRLYWYRQTLGQGPEFLTYFQNEAQLEKSRLLSDRFSAERPKGSFSTLEIQRTEQGDSAMYLCASSFVDPSGTQYFGPGTRLLVL.

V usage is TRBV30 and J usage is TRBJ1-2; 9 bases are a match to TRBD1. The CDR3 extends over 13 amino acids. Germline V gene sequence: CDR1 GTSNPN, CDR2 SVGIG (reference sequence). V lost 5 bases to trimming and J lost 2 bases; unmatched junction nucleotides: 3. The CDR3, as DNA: TGTGCCTGGTGGGGGACAGGGAACTATGGCTACACCTTC. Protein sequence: CAWWGTGNYGYTF.

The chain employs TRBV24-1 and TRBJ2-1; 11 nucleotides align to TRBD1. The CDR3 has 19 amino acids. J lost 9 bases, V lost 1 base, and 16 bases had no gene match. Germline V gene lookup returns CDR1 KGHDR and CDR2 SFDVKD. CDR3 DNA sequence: TGTGCCACCAGTGATTTCGGGCGGACAGGGGGCGCGAGACGAAGTGAGCAGTTCTTC. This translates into CATSDFGRTGGARRSEQFF.

Here the CDR3 DNA reads TGTGCCAGCAGCTCCCCCCCACAGGGGCAAGAGACCCAGTACTTC. Its translation is CASSSPPQGQETQYF. The rearrangement links TRBV7-2 to TRBJ2-5; 7 bases match TRBD1. Germline trimming cut 4 bases from V and 2 bases from J; bases unmatched to any gene: 7. This CDR3 spans 15 amino acids. The germline V gene has CDR1 SGHTA and CDR2 FQGNSA.

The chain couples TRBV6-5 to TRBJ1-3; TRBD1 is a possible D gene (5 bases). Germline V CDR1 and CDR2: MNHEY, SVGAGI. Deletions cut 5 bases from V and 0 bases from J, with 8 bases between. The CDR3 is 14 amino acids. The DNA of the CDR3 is TGTGCCAGCAGTCGACAGTACTCTGGAAACACCATATATTTT. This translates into CASSRQYSGNTIYF.

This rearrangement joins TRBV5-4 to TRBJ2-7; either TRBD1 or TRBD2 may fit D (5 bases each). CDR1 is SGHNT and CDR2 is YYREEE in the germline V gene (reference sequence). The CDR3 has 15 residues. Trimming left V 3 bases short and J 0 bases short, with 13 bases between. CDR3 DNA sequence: TGTGCCAGCAGCTCGGCCGGGACGTTCTCCTACGAGCAGTACTTC. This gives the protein CASSSAGTFSYEQYF.

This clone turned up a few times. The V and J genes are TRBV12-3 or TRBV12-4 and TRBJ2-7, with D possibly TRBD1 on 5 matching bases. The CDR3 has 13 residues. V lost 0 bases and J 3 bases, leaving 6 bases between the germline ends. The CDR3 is CASSLATDYEQYF. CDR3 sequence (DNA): TGTGCCAGCAGTTTAGCGACAGACTACGAGCAGTACTTC.

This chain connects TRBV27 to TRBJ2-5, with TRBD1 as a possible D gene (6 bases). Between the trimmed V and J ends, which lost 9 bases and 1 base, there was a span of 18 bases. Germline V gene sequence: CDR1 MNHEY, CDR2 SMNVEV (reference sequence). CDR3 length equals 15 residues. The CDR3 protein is CASGRATGRQETQYF. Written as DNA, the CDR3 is TGTGCCAGTGGTAGGGCCACAGGGCGCCAAGAGACCCAGTACTTC.

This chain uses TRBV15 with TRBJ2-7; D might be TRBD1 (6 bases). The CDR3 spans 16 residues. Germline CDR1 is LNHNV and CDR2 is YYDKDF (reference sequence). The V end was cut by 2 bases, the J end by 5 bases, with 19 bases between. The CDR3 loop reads CATSRRVGQGLDEQYF. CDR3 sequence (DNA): TGTGCCACCAGCAGAAGAGTCGGGCAGGGGCTTGACGAGCAGTACTTC.

CDR3 DNA sequence: TGCGCCAGCAGCCAGGATTCGACTAGCGCGTCCTACAATGAGCAGTTCTTC. Translating it yields CASSQDSTSASYNEQFF. The chain couples TRBV4-3 to TRBJ2-1, with 8 positions matching TRBD2. The CDR3 length is 17 residues. Looked up from germline, CDR1 is LGHNA and CDR2 is YSLEER. Trimming took 3 bases from V and 1 from J; bases not matched to a gene: 8.

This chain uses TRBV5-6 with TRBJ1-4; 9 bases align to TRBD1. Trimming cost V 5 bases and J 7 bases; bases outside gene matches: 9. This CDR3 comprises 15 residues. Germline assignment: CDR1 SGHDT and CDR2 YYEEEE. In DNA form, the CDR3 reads TGTGCCAGCAGTATCCGGGACAGGGTAATTGAAAAACTGTTTTTT. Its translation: CASSIRDRVIEKLFF.

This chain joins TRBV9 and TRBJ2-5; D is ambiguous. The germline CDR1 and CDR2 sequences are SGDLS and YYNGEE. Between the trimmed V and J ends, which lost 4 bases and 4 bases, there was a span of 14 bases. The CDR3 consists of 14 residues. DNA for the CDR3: TGTGCCAGCAGCCCGGTCGAGGTGCGAGAGACCCAGTACTTC. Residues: CASSPVEVRETQYF.

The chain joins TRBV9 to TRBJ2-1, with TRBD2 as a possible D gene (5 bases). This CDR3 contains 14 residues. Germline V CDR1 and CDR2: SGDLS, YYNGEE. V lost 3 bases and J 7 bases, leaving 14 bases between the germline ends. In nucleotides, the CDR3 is TGTGCCAGCAGCGGCCTCTTGTCGGGAAATGAGCAGTTCTTC. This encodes CASSGLLSGNEQFF.

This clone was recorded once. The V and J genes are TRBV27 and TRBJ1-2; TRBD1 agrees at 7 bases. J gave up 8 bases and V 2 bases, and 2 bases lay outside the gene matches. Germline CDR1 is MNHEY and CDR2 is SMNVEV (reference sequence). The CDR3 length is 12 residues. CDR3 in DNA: TGTGCCAGCAGTTTAACAGGGGACGGCTACACCTTC. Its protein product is CASSLTGDGYTF.